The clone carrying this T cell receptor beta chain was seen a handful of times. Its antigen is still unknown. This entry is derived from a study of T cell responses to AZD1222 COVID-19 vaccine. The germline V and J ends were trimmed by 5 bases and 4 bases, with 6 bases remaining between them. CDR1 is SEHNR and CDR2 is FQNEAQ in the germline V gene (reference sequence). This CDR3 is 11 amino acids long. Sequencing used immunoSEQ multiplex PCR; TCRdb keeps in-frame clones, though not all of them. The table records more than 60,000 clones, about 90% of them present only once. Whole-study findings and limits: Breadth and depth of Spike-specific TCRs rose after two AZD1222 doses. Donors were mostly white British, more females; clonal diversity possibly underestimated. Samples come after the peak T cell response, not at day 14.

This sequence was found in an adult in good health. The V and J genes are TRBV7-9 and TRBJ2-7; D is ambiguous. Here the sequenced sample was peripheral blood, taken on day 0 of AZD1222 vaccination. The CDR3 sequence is CASSPLYEQYF. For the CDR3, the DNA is TGTGCCAGCAGCCCCCTATACGAGCAGTACTTC. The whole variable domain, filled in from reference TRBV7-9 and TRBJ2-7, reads DTGVSQNPRHKITKRGQNVTFRCDPISEHNRLYWYRQTLGQGPEFLTYFQNEAQLEKSRLLSDRFSAERPKGSFSTLEIQRTEQGDSAMYLCASSPLYEQYFGPGTRLTVT.